The clone carrying this T cell receptor beta chain was detected a few times. Its antigen is not known. This sample was included in a study of cytomegalovirus exposure and HLA in healthy donors. Study outcomes and limitations: A later analysis reportedly found that, within productive TCRs, an Asian-associated ancestry cluster had fewer N-insertions than the mean observed across the 666 donors.

V dropped 4 bases and J dropped 6 bases, with 11 bases sitting between them. The CDR3 is 13 amino acids. In germline, CDR1 is SGHRS, CDR2 YFSETQ. This PCR relied on a set of 60 Vbeta primers and 13 Jbeta primers. The assay was immunoSEQ multiplex PCR, and TCRdb's table has in-frame clones only and misses some. This sample has approximately 69,000 clones; around 64% occur once, and the top ten carry less than 25%. The TCR comes from a man aged 40-49 years in good health and CMV-seropositive. The sequenced sample consisted of PBMCs. The genes are TRBV5-1 and TRBJ1-5, with a tentative D call TRBD1 (5 bases). DNA for the CDR3: TGCGCCAGCAGCATCAGGGTGGGTCAGCCCCAGCATTTT. The encoded protein is CASSIRVGQPQHF.